Listed here are 20 T cell receptor beta chains from one sample, sequenced in a study of PD-1 blockade in classical Hodgkin lymphoma. The time point was: cycle 4 day 1 (C4D1), after more than 5 weeks of nivolumab. Each and every patient relapsed after autologous stem cell transplantation, and patients got differing brentuximab vedotin exposure. Only in-frame clones appear in the TCRdb table, and some are missing; sequencing was by immunoSEQ multiplex PCR. The table includes more than 20,000 clones, roughly 88% detected once. The source was peripheral blood mononuclear cells (PBMCs), collected before the fourth cycle of nivolumab. These receptors all come from a human donor with classical Hodgkin lymphoma.

This chain uses TRBV9 with TRBJ2-1, with D uncertain. This CDR3 has 19 amino acids. V lost 0 bases to trimming and J lost 3 bases, with 22 bases between them. Germline V gene lookup returns CDR1 SGDLS and CDR2 YYNGEE. The CDR3 DNA reads as TGTGCCAGCAGCGTAGGTAGGCTGAACTTCGAGAAGATCTACAATGAGCAGTTCTTC. Its protein product is CASSVGRLNFEKIYNEQFF.

The chain joins TRBV7-9 to TRBJ2-5, with D perhaps being TRBD1 or TRBD2 (5 bases each). V shed 5 bases and J shed 2 bases, with 12 bases lying between them. Germline V gene data show CDR1 as SEHNR and CDR2 as FQNEAQ (reference sequence). The CDR3 is 14 residues long. The CDR3 loop reads CASSQGRRQETQYF. The DNA of the CDR3 is TGTGCCAGCAGCCAGGGACGGAGGCAAGAGACCCAGTACTTC.

The chain employs TRBV5-6 and TRBJ2-5, with 11 positions matching TRBD2. Per germline, CDR1 SGHDT and CDR2 YYEEEE. CDR3 size: 18 residues. J gave up 4 bases and V 4 bases, and 15 bases lay outside the gene matches. CDR3 in DNA: TGTGCCAGCAGCCCTTTGATCTCCGGGACTAGCGGAAGAGAGACCCAGTACTTC. Translation gives CASSPLISGTSGRETQYF.

This rearrangement joins TRBV7-2 to TRBJ2-1; D unclear. Trimming removed 3 bases from V and 9 bases from J, with 9 bases in between. CDR3 length equals 12 residues. Germline lookup yields CDR1 SGHTA and CDR2 FQGNSA. CDR3 sequence: CASSLRVGEQFF. The CDR3 coding sequence is TGTGCCAGCAGCTTGAGAGTCGGTGAGCAGTTCTTC. Using reference TRBV7-2 and TRBJ2-1 for the parts outside the CDR3, the full variable domain is GAGVSQSPSNKVTEKGKDVELRCDPISGHTALYWYRQSLGQGLEFLIYFQGNSAPDKSGLPSDRFSAERTGGSVSTLTIQRTQQEDSAVYLCASSLRVGEQFFGPGTRLTVL.

The V gene is TRBV11-1, the J gene TRBJ2-7, with D hard to call. V was shortened by 6 bases and J by 8 bases, with 17 bases between the two germline ends. Germline V gene lookup returns CDR1 SGHAT and CDR2 FQDESV (reference sequence). The CDR3 sequence is 13 residues long. The CDR3 coding sequence is TGTGCCAGCAGTCGCCTGGCGGCGGTTAAGCAGTACTTC. This translates into CASSRLAAVKQYF.

The genes are TRBV10-1 and TRBJ2-1; D possibly uses TRBD1 or TRBD2 (5 bases each). Germline CDR1 is WNHNN and CDR2 is SYGVQD (reference sequence). Trimming removed 10 bases from V and 0 bases from J, with 13 bases in between. This CDR3 region has 14 residues. DNA for the CDR3: TGCGCCACCCCGGGGCGGGTCTCCTACAATGAGCAGTTCTTC. It is translated as CATPGRVSYNEQFF.

This sequence joins TRBV5-6 and TRBJ2-5; D gene ambiguous. Trimming cost V 0 bases and J 7 bases, with 7 bases left between them. This CDR3 region has 12 residues. Germline CDR1 is SGHDT and CDR2 is YYEEEE. This CDR3 is CASSLVVGTQYF. The DNA of the CDR3 is TGTGCCAGCAGCTTGGTAGTAGGGACCCAGTACTTC.

V usage is TRBV6-1 and J usage is TRBJ1-4; no firm D call. Trimming took 2 bases from V and 0 from J, leaving 13 bases between them. CDR3 length equals 17 residues. Germline CDR1 MNHNS, CDR2 SASEGT. CDR3: CASSEFLKTSTNEKLFF. The CDR3 DNA follows: TGTGCCAGCAGTGAATTCTTGAAAACATCAACTAATGAAAAACTGTTTTTT.

V is TRBV5-5 and J is TRBJ2-1; the D is unclear. CDR3 size: 12 residues. Trimming removed 0 bases from V and 5 bases from J, with 3 bases in between. In germline, CDR1 is SGHKS, CDR2 YYEKEE (reference sequence). The CDR3 nucleotides are TGTGCCAGCAGCTTGGGGAACAATGAGCAGTTCTTC. It is translated as CASSLGNNEQFF. The full variable domain, in which reference TRBV5-5 and TRBJ2-1 provide the parts outside the CDR3, is DAGVTQSPTHLIKTRGQQVTLRCSPISGHKSVSWYQQVLGQGPQFIFQYYEKEERGRGNFPDRFSARQFPNYSSELNVNALLLGDSALYLCASSLGNNEQFFGPGTRLTVL.

The genes are TRBV5-5 and TRBJ1-1; no definite D call. V lost 0 bases to trimming and J lost 0 bases, with 6 bases between them. Germline V lookup: CDR1 SGHKS, CDR2 YYEKEE (reference sequence). The CDR3 loop spans 14 amino acids. The CDR3 is CASSLAGMNTEAFF. In nucleotides, the CDR3 is TGTGCCAGCAGCTTGGCCGGCATGAACACTGAAGCTTTCTTT. Full variable domain (rest looked up from reference TRBV5-5 and TRBJ1-1): DAGVTQSPTHLIKTRGQQVTLRCSPISGHKSVSWYQQVLGQGPQFIFQYYEKEERGRGNFPDRFSARQFPNYSSELNVNALLLGDSALYLCASSLAGMNTEAFFGQGTRLTVV.

The V call is TRBV5-1, the J call TRBJ2-1; the match to TRBD2 covers 7 bases. V was pared by 1 base and J by 8 bases, with 9 bases of the junction left unmatched. Germline V gene data show CDR1 as SGHRS and CDR2 as YFSETQ. This CDR3 spans 15 amino acids. CDR3: CASSLSLGGVHEQFF. CDR3 nucleotides: TGCGCCAGCAGCTTGTCCTTGGGAGGGGTCCATGAGCAGTTCTTC.

This chain uses TRBV19 with TRBJ2-7, with 8 bases lining up with TRBD2. The CDR3 has 15 amino acids. Germline V lookup: CDR1 LNHDA, CDR2 SQIVND (reference sequence). The trim removed 7 bases at V and 3 bases at J, leaving 11 bases unmatched. This chain's CDR3 is CASTSSISGIYEQYF. CDR3 bases: TGTGCCAGTACCTCCTCTATTAGCGGGATCTACGAGCAGTACTTC. Full variable domain (remainder filled in from reference TRBV19 and TRBJ2-7): DGGITQSPKYLFRKEGQNVTLSCEQNLNHDAMYWYRQDPGQGLRLIYYSQIVNDFQKGDIAEGYSVSREKKESFPLTVTSAQKNPTAFYLCASTSSISGIYEQYFGPGTRLTVT.

The chain combines TRBV6-6 with TRBJ1-5; D is perhaps TRBD1 (6 bases). V was trimmed by 7 bases and J by 0 bases, leaving 13 bases between them. The germline V gene encodes CDR1 MNHNY and CDR2 SVGAGI (reference sequence). The CDR3 is 15 amino acids. This CDR3 is CASTPAGASNQPQHF. CDR3 DNA: TGTGCCAGCACCCCCGCGGGGGCTAGCAATCAGCCCCAGCATTTT.

The chain links TRBV4-1 to TRBJ1-6; 7 bases agree with TRBD1. The CDR3 is made up of 14 amino acids. Trimming removed 5 bases from V and 7 bases from J; junction bases left unmatched: 5. CDR1 is MGHRA, CDR2 YSYEKL, per germline. The DNA of the CDR3 is TGCGCCAGCAGCGCCCCGGGACAGAATTCACCCCTCCACTTT. As protein: CASSAPGQNSPLHF.

This chain uses TRBV28 with TRBJ1-2; D may be TRBD1 (5 bases). Trimming took off 10 bases at V and 4 bases at J, with 7 bases between the two ends. The CDR3 runs to 10 residues. The germline CDR1 and CDR2 sequences are MDHEN and SYDVKM. The CDR3 region has the DNA TGTGCCACCAGGGCCTATGGCTACACCTTC. This codes for CATRAYGYTF.

The V gene is TRBV19, the J gene TRBJ1-2, with a tentative D call TRBD1 (5 bases). Germline values: CDR1 LNHDA, CDR2 SQIVND (reference sequence). CDR3 length: 14 amino acids. V dropped 2 bases and J dropped 7 bases, with 14 bases sitting between them. CDR3 in amino acids: CASSIIGQGAGYTF. CDR3 DNA sequence: TGTGCCAGTAGTATAATTGGCCAGGGTGCTGGCTACACCTTC.

The chain uses TRBV7-7 and TRBJ2-5, with 13 bases aligning to TRBD2. Trimming at V came to 5 bases and at J to 2 bases, leaving 2 bases not matched to a gene. The CDR3 has 15 residues. Germline values: CDR1 SSHAT, CDR2 FNYEAQ (reference sequence). The DNA of the CDR3 is TGTGCCAGCAGCCTGGGACTAGCGGGGCAAGAGACCCAGTACTTC. This codes for CASSLGLAGQETQYF.

The chain recombines TRBV6-1 with TRBJ2-5; no definite D call. V was clipped by 0 bases and J by 7 bases, with 18 bases between them. Germline CDR1 reads MNHNS; CDR2 reads SASEGT. The CDR3 sequence is 16 residues long. The CDR3 nucleotides are TGTGCCAGCAGTGAAGCGGTTATTCCACCCTCCGGGACCCAGTACTTC. Residues: CASSEAVIPPSGTQYF.

The V and J genes are TRBV27 and TRBJ2-2; possibly TRBD2 for D (5 bases). This CDR3 has 14 amino acids. CDR1 and CDR2 from the germline V gene are MNHEY and SMNVEV (reference sequence). Trimming shortened V by 3 bases and J by 4 bases, and 9 bases separated the two germline ends. The CDR3 loop is CASSFGLSTGELFF. CDR3 DNA: TGTGCCAGCAGTTTTGGACTGAGCACCGGGGAGCTGTTTTTT.

V is TRBV7-9 and J is TRBJ2-5, with no clear D. Germline values: CDR1 SEHNR, CDR2 FQNEAQ (reference sequence). V was pared by 4 bases and J by 0 bases, with 3 bases between. The CDR3 covers 12 residues. The CDR3 is CASSSHQETQYF. CDR3 sequence (DNA): TGTGCCAGCAGCTCCCACCAAGAGACCCAGTACTTC. The variable domain in full, with the rest retrieved from reference TRBV7-9 and TRBJ2-5, is DTGVSQNPRHKITKRGQNVTFRCDPISEHNRLYWYRQTLGQGPEFLTYFQNEAQLEKSRLLSDRFSAERPKGSFSTLEIQRTEQGDSAMYLCASSSHQETQYFGPGTRLLVL.